These 5 T cell receptor beta chains were sequenced from one sample in a study of cytomegalovirus exposure and HLA in healthy donors. A multiplex PCR was run with 60 Vbeta primers and 13 Jbeta primers. Sequenced by immunoSEQ multiplex PCR; TCRdb stores in-frame clones only, minus some. The sample shows about 210,000 clones, about 81% of them seen only once. The source material was PBMCs. The receptors stem from a man aged 35 to 55 in good health and CMV-seropositive.

This chain uses TRBV19 with TRBJ2-6; tentatively, D is TRBD1 (6 bases). This CDR3 has 15 residues. Per germline, CDR1 LNHDA and CDR2 SQIVND (reference sequence). The V end lost 6 bases, the J end lost 2 bases, and 11 bases lay between the germline ends. Written as DNA, the CDR3 is TGTGCCAGTAGCAACAGGGTTGCTGGGGCCAACGTCCTGACTTTC. Amino acid sequence: CASSNRVAGANVLTF.

The V call is TRBV29-1, the J call TRBJ1-2; 8 nucleotides match TRBD1. The CDR3 consists of 11 residues. CDR1 and CDR2 from the germline V gene are SQVTM and ANQGSEA. Trimming removed 7 bases from V and 7 bases from J; junction bases left unmatched: 5. The CDR3 bases are TGCAGCGCAGCAGGGGGCGGTGGCTACACCTTC. Protein product: CSAAGGGGYTF. Full variable domain (rest looked up from reference TRBV29-1 and TRBJ1-2): SAVISQKPSRDICQRGTSLTIQCQVDSQVTMMFWYRQQPGQSLTLIATANQGSEATYESGFVIDKFPISRPNLTFSTLTVSNMSPEDSSIYLCSAAGGGGYTFGSGTRLTVV.

The J gene is TRBJ2-3, the V gene TRBV4-2; D is unclear. The CDR3 runs 15 residues. Germline V gives CDR1 LGHNA, CDR2 YNFKEQ. V lost 0 bases and J lost 3, with 10 bases in between. In DNA, the CDR3 is TGTGCCAGCAGCCAAGATTGGGCAGTAACAGATACGCAGTATTTT. Translated, it gives CASSQDWAVTDTQYF.

The rearrangement joins TRBV6-1 to TRBJ2-7; 14 nucleotides align to TRBD2. Germline CDR1 MNHNS, CDR2 SASEGT. This CDR3 is built from 15 residues. After removal of 4 bases from V and 6 bases from J, the junction contained 5 bases not matched to a gene. CDR3 nucleotides: TGTGCCAGCAGTGGGGGACTAGCGGGAGTGGGCGAGCAGTACGTC. It translates to CASSGGLAGVGEQYV.

The rearrangement links TRBV7-3 to TRBJ2-1; a weak D match, TRBD2 (6 bases). Per the germline V gene, CDR1 is SGHTA and CDR2 is FQGTGA. This CDR3 spans 17 amino acids. V lost 2 bases and J 0 bases, leaving 14 bases between the germline ends. Written as DNA, the CDR3 is TGTGCCAGCAGCTTAGGTTATAGCGGAACCTCCTACAATGAGCAGTTCTTC. The encoded protein is CASSLGYSGTSYNEQFF.